Shown below are 20 T cell receptor beta chains from a single sample sequenced in a study of T cells after yellow fever vaccination. Each CDR3 protein is one row after TCRdb ran MiXCR on the 5' RACE reads. This table holds 620,000 or so distinct CDR3 sequences, about 12% found once. This sample comprised PBMCs, obtained on the day of the yellow fever booster vaccination. These receptors were obtained from a man aged 25 to 45 who received the YFV17D yellow fever vaccine.

This clonotype was counted between two and nine times. This chain links TRBV4-2 with TRBJ1-2; the D is unclear. CDR1 LGHNA and CDR2 YNFKEQ come from the germline V gene. V lost 1 base and J 6 bases, leaving 9 bases between the germline ends. The CDR3 loop spans 13 amino acids. CDR3 coding DNA: TGTGCCAGCAGCCAAGGTGGCAAAGATGGCTACACCTTC. This sequence encodes CASSQGGKDGYTF.

A single count supports this clonotype. An end of the junction differs from the germline gene, which may be a read error. The chain is built from TRBV4-3 and TRBJ1-6; the match to TRBD1 covers 9 bases. The CDR3 has 19 amino acids. In germline, CDR1 is LGHNA, CDR2 YSLEER. The CDR3 loop is CASGQDPPLTGGGYSPLHF. In DNA form, the CDR3 reads TGCGCCAGCGGCCAAGATCCACCTTTAACAGGGGGCGGATATTCACCCCTCCACTTT.

This clonotype was seen many times. The chain has TRBV12-3 or TRBV12-4 and TRBJ2-1; TRBD2 agrees at 11 bases. The CDR3 length is 16 residues. The junction had 4 bases not matched to a gene; V was cut back by 1 base and J by 5 bases. CDR3 nucleotide sequence: TGTGCCAGCAGTTTAGGGGGACTAGCGGCCCACAATGAGCAGTTCTTC. It translates to CASSLGGLAAHNEQFF.

This clonotype showed up many times. The V and J genes are TRBV5-1 and TRBJ2-7, with D possibly matching TRBD2 (6 bases). V shed 3 bases and J shed 0 bases, with 10 bases lying between them. Germline V CDR1 and CDR2: SGHRS, YFSETQ. The CDR3 extends over 14 amino acids. The CDR3 reads CASSWRVSSYEQYF. CDR3 nucleotide sequence: TGCGCCAGCAGCTGGAGGGTTAGCTCCTACGAGCAGTACTTC.

This clonotype has more than one count but fewer than ten. The chain combines TRBV30 with TRBJ2-1; TRBD2 agrees at 7 bases. The trim removed 2 bases at V and 5 bases at J, leaving 3 bases unmatched. Germline lookup yields CDR1 GTSNPN and CDR2 SVGIG (reference sequence). The CDR3 extends over 13 amino acids. The CDR3 DNA follows: TGTGCCTGGAGTCGCGGGGGAAACAATGAGCAGTTCTTC. Encoded protein: CAWSRGGNNEQFF.

The chain carries TRBV7-8 and TRBJ2-7; weak D call: TRBD2 (6 bases). V was clipped by 3 bases and J by 4 bases, with 13 bases between them. CDR1 and CDR2 from the germline V gene are SGHVS and FQNEAQ. This CDR3 is built from 14 residues. CDR3 residues: CASSFSGGVYEQYF. The CDR3 DNA follows: TGTGCCAGCAGCTTTAGCGGAGGGGTTTACGAGCAGTACTTC. The full variable domain, rest sourced from reference TRBV7-8 and TRBJ2-7, is GAGVSQSPRYKVAKRGQDVALRCDPISGHVSLFWYQQALGQGPEFLTYFQNEAQLDKSGLPSDRFFAERPEGSVSTLKIQRTQQEDSAVYLCASSFSGGVYEQYFGPGTRLTVT.

The V gene is TRBV4-2, the J gene TRBJ2-3, with D perhaps TRBD1 (6 bases). CDR1 and CDR2 from the germline V gene are LGHNA and YNFKEQ. Trimming cost V 0 bases and J 6 bases, with 13 bases left between them. The CDR3 sequence is 15 residues long. CDR3 loop: CASSQDPTGLDTQYF. CDR3 bases: TGTGCCAGCAGCCAAGATCCAACAGGGTTGGATACGCAGTATTTT.

This clonotype was counted between two and nine times. The chain couples TRBV5-1 to TRBJ2-5, with a possible D match to TRBD2 (6 bases). The CDR3 sequence is 14 residues long. The V gene's germline CDR1 is SGHRS and CDR2 YFSETQ. V dropped 4 bases and J dropped 3 bases, with 13 bases sitting between them. Here the CDR3 reads CASSLPTGEETQYF. For the CDR3, the DNA is TGCGCCAGCAGCCTACCCACGGGGGAAGAGACCCAGTACTTC.

The rearrangement links TRBV30 to TRBJ2-2, with D maybe TRBD2 (6 bases). From germline, CDR1 is GTSNPN and CDR2 SVGIG (reference sequence). There are 13 residues in the CDR3. V gave up 5 bases and J gave up 6 bases, with 13 bases separating them. CDR3 coding DNA: TGTGCCTGGGAGACGGGACTCGCCGGGGAGCTGTTTTTT. Its translation is CAWETGLAGELFF. Full variable domain (missing parts from reference TRBV30 and TRBJ2-2): SQTIHQWPATLVQPVGSPLSLECTVEGTSNPNLYWYRQAAGRGLQLLFYSVGIGQISSEVPQNLSASRPQDRQFILSSKKLLLSDSGFYLCAWETGLAGELFFGEGSRLTVL.

This sequence joins TRBV7-2 and TRBJ2-2, with D possibly TRBD1 on 6 matching bases. The length of the CDR3 is 15 residues. Trimming pared 5 bases from V and 1 base from J, leaving 11 bases between. Germline CDR1 and CDR2: SGHTA and FQGNSA. The CDR3 protein is CASSARQVNTGELFF. Here the CDR3 DNA reads TGTGCCAGCAGCGCCAGACAGGTGAACACCGGGGAGCTGTTTTTT.

The sample holds a few counts of this clonotype. The chain combines TRBV9 with TRBJ2-4; weak D call: TRBD1 (6 bases). The CDR3 spans 16 residues. With 3 bases removed from V and 1 base from J, the gap between germline ends came to 14 bases. Germline CDR1 and CDR2: SGDLS and YYNGEE. The CDR3: CASSGGQPGAKNIQYF. CDR3 bases: TGTGCCAGCAGCGGGGGACAACCCGGGGCCAAAAACATTCAGTACTTC.

The chain combines TRBV12-3 or TRBV12-4 with TRBJ2-1; 9 positions agree with TRBD2. CDR3 length: 15 residues. V shed 3 bases, J shed 7 bases, and the junction held 7 bases outside the gene matches. The CDR3 reads CASSLVREGQNEQFF. Written as DNA, the CDR3 is TGTGCCAGCAGTTTGGTGCGGGAGGGCCAAAATGAGCAGTTCTTC.

This clonotype came up a few times. This chain joins TRBV5-4 and TRBJ2-7, with 7 bases lining up with TRBD1. Germline assignment: CDR1 SGHNT and CDR2 YYREEE (reference sequence). V trimming: 5 bases; J trimming: 10 bases; junction bases outside the gene matches: 6. The CDR3 contains 11 residues. CDR3 sequence (DNA): TGTGCCAGCAGTTACGGACAGGAACAGTACTTC. Translation gives CASSYGQEQYF.

J is TRBJ2-5 and V is TRBV25-1; maybe TRBD2 (5 bases). In germline, CDR1 is MGHDK, CDR2 SYGVNS. V was cut by 1 base and J by 5 bases, with 14 bases left in between. The CDR3 has 15 amino acids. The CDR3 nucleotides read TGTGCCAGCAGTGAATGGCGACAACGAGGGGAGACCCAGTACTTC. Its protein is CASSEWRQRGETQYF.

This clonotype was seen a few times. The chain employs TRBV7-9 and TRBJ1-2, with D uncertain. The CDR3 is 14 residues long. The V gene's germline CDR1 is SEHNR and CDR2 FQNEAQ (reference sequence). Trimming left V 1 base short and J 3 bases short, with 9 bases between. DNA of the CDR3: TGTGCCAGCAGCTTAGGTTGGGCGGACTATGGCTACACCTTC. Amino acids: CASSLGWADYGYTF. The full variable domain, with the rest looked up from reference TRBV7-9 and TRBJ1-2, is DTGVSQNPRHKITKRGQNVTFRCDPISEHNRLYWYRQTLGQGPEFLTYFQNEAQLEKSRLLSDRFSAERPKGSFSTLEIQRTEQGDSAMYLCASSLGWADYGYTFGSGTRLTVV.

The rearrangement joins TRBV7-2 to TRBJ1-2; 8 nucleotides agree with TRBD1. The CDR3 runs to 15 residues. Germline CDR1 reads SGHTA; CDR2 reads FQGNSA. V trimming: 3 bases; J trimming: 7 bases; junction bases outside the gene matches: 10. The CDR3 DNA is TGTGCCAGCAGCTTGGGACATGGGACAGGCCGTGGCTACACCTTC. It yields the protein CASSLGHGTGRGYTF.

This clonotype was observed a handful of times. DNA for the CDR3: TGTGCCATCAGAGAAGGACAGGGAGGGCGAAAGACCCAGTACTTC. As protein: CAIREGQGGRKTQYF. The chain recombines TRBV10-3 with TRBJ2-5; tentative D call: TRBD1 (8 bases). Deletions cut 6 bases from V and 6 bases from J, with 20 bases between. The CDR3 is 15 amino acids. The germline V gene encodes CDR1 ENHRY and CDR2 SYGVKD.

This clonotype was counted between two and nine times. The rearrangement uses TRBV29-1 and TRBJ2-7; D gene ambiguous. Germline V gene lookup returns CDR1 SQVTM and CDR2 ANQGSEA. V gave up 2 bases and J gave up 3 bases, with 8 bases separating them. The CDR3 totals 12 residues. The CDR3 is CSVELKNYEQYF. DNA for the CDR3: TGCAGCGTTGAATTGAAAAACTACGAGCAGTACTTC.

This clonotype occurred a few times. This sequence joins TRBV12-3 or TRBV12-4 and TRBJ2-1; D ambiguous. The CDR3 totals 14 residues. Trimming shortened V by 3 bases and J by 5 bases, and 11 bases separated the two germline ends. CDR3 sequence reads: CASSLPRRNNEQFF. The CDR3 coding sequence is TGTGCCAGCAGTTTGCCTAGACGAAACAATGAGCAGTTCTTC.

This chain joins TRBV27 and TRBJ2-5, with 11 positions matching TRBD2. The CDR3 length is 17 residues. With 2 bases clipped from V and 1 base from J, the junction kept 6 bases outside the gene matches. Germline CDR1 and CDR2: MNHEY and SMNVEV (reference sequence). The CDR3 region is CASSLGLAGGGQETQYF. CDR3 in DNA: TGTGCCAGCAGTTTAGGCCTAGCGGGAGGCGGCCAAGAGACCCAGTACTTC.